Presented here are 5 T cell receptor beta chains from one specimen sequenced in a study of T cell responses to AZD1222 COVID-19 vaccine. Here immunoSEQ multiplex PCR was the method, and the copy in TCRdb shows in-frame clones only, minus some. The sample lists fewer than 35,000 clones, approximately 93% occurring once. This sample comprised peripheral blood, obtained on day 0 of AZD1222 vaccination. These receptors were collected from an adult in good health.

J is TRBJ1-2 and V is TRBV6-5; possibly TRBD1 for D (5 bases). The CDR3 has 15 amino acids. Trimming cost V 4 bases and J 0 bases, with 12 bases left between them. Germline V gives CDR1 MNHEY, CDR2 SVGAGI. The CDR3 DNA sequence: TGTGCCAGCAGTTCCGGGCAGACAGCTAACTATGGCTACACCTTC. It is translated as CASSSGQTANYGYTF.

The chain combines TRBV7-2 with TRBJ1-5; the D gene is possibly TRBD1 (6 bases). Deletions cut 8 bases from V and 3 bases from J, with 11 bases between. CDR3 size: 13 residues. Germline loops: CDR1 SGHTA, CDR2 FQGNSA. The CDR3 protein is CASLGGPNQPQHF. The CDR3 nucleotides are TGTGCCAGCCTAGGGGGTCCCAATCAGCCCCAGCATTTT.

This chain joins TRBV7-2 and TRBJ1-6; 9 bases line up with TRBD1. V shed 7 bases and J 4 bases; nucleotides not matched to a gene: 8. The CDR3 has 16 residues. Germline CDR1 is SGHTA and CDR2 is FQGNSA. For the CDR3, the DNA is TGTGCCAGCAAAAAACGGACAGGGGCGTATAATTCACCCCTCCACTTT. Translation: CASKKRTGAYNSPLHF.

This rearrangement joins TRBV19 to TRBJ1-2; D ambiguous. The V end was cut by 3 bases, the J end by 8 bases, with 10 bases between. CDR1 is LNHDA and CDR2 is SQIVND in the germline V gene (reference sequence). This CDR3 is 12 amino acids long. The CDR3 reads CASSIRVSGYTF. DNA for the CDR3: TGTGCCAGTAGTATCCGGGTATCGGGCTACACCTTC.

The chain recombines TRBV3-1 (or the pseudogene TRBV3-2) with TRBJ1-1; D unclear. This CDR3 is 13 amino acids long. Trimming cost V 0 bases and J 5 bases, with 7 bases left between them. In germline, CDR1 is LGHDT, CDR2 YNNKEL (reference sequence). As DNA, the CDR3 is TGTGCCAGCAGCCAAGACCTAGAGACTGAAGCTTTCTTT. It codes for CASSQDLETEAFF.